What follows is one TCR beta chain and its context. Its antigen is still unknown. J lost 3 bases, V lost 5 bases, and 3 bases had no gene match. Germline CDR1 reads SGHTA; CDR2 reads FQGNSA. CDR3 length: 14 residues. These data are taken from a study of cytomegalovirus exposure and HLA in healthy donors. General study results and limits: V- and J-gene trimming in TCR beta was tied to a missense DCLRE1C variant by an analysis performed later.

With 60 Vbeta and 13 Jbeta primers, the PCR was carried out. The data were produced by immunoSEQ multiplex PCR, yet TCRdb's version contains in-frame clones alone and is incomplete. The sample contains roughly 150,000 clones, about 82% of which appear only once. This receptor was obtained from a male donor in good health and CMV-seronegative. Sequenced sample: PBMCs. This sequence joins TRBV7-2 and TRBJ1-3, with 8 bases lining up with TRBD1. The CDR3 reads CASSTGQVGNTIYF. In DNA form, the CDR3 reads TGTGCCAGCAGCACGGGACAGGTTGGAAACACCATATATTTT.